This passage covers 22 T cell receptor beta chains from one sample sequenced in a study of tumor-infiltrating lymphocytes in primary liver carcinoma. cDNA specific to TCR beta was made from approximately 500 ng of total RNA, with a constant-region primer employed for priming. Libraries covering TCR beta were generated through three nested multiplex PCR rounds (using a slightly modified ARM-PCR). For roughly 10 cycles apiece, the opening two PCR rounds ran with TRBV1-TRBV30 forward primers and a C-beta reverse primer. Each CDR3 protein gets one entry after TCRdb re-called the multiplex PCR reads with MiXCR. The sample has some 120,000 distinct CDR3 sequences, less than 80% seen once. Investigators took RNA and DNA out together from roughly 20-30 mg of unsorted bulk tissue. The sample was liver tumor tissue from sampling region 1. Subset denoted: tumor region T1, superior pole. The source is a woman aged 60 to 75 with primary liver carcinoma and hepatitis B virus infection.

Remarks on this clonotype: One end of the junction is discordant with germline, which a read error may explain. This rearrangement joins TRBV11-2 to TRBJ2-2, with TRBD1 as a possible D gene (7 bases). Germline-derived CDR1 and CDR2 are SGHAT and FQNNGV. CDR3 length equals 14 residues. The CDR3 bases are TGTGCCAGCACCGCAGGGGGGTATTCCGGGGAGCTGTTTTTC. Encoded protein: CASTAGGYSGELFF. Filled out from reference TRBV11-2 and TRBJ2-2, the complete variable domain reads EAGVAQSPRYKIIEKRQSVAFWCNPISGHATLYWYQQILGQGPKLLIQFQNNGVVDDSQLPKDRFSAERLKGVDSTLKIQPAKLEDSAVYLCASTAGGYSGELFFGEGSRLTVL.

In regard to this clonotype: The DNA is left out, because the CDR3 cannot be placed on it with certainty; the CDR3 is given as TCRdb lists it. The chain employs TRBV29-1 and TRBJ2-7. Looked up from germline, CDR1 is SQVTM and CDR2 is ANQGSEA. With termini counted, the CDR3 has 13 amino acids. CDR3 sequence: CSVGTGSSYEQCF.

Concerning this clonotype: One end of the junction is discordant with germline, which a read error may explain. The rearrangement uses TRBV11-1 and TRBJ2-3, with TRBD2 identical over 7 bases. From germline, CDR1 is SGHAT and CDR2 FQDESV (reference sequence). The CDR3 spans 14 residues. For the CDR3, the DNA is TGTGGCAGCAGCTTAAGGCAACGCGCGGGAGAGTCTCGCTTT. It codes for CGSSLRQRAGESRF.

V gene TRBV19 combines with J gene TRBJ2-3, with 7 bases identical to TRBD2. The CDR3 is 17 residues long. V was pared by 3 bases and J by 2 bases, with 11 bases of the junction left unmatched. Germline lookup yields CDR1 LNHDA and CDR2 SQIVND (reference sequence). Here the CDR3 DNA reads TGTGCCAGTAGTATTATAGCGGGCGGGCCTGACACAGATACGCAGTATTTT. Residues: CASSIIAGGPDTDTQYF.

This clonotype was observed a handful of times. This sequence joins TRBV24-1 and TRBJ2-3; D is unresolved. Trimming took 4 bases from V and 6 from J, leaving 16 bases between them. The CDR3 spans 15 residues. CDR1 and CDR2 from the germline V gene are KGHDR and SFDVKD. The CDR3 region has the DNA TGTGCCACCAGTGACCCCGGGTCCATTTGGGATACGCAGTATTTT. Residues: CATSDPGSIWDTQYF.

The table lists this clonotype with many counts. This chain connects TRBV12-3 or TRBV12-4 to TRBJ2-3; 8 bases agree with TRBD2. The V and J ends lost 4 bases and 9 bases, in that order; junction bases with no gene match: 12. CDR3 length: 15 residues. DNA for the CDR3: TGTGCCAGCAGTTCCCTTAGCGGGAATCGTAGAACGCAGTATTTT. Translated: CASSSLSGNRRTQYF.

On this clonotype itself: The germline gene is not matched at one end of the junction; a read error may be the cause. V usage is TRBV11-3 and J usage is TRBJ2-7; D possibly corresponds to TRBD1 (5 bases). CDR1 and CDR2 (germline): SGHNT, YENEEA. This CDR3 is built from 15 residues. The CDR3 bases are TGTGCCAGCAGCCCCGAGACAAGGGGCAATTACGAGCAATACTTC. This sequence encodes CASSPETRGNYEQYF.

Many counts were recorded for this clonotype. This chain connects TRBV5-1 to TRBJ2-1, with 7 nucleotides matching TRBD2. Trimming took 3 bases from V and 0 from J; bases not matched to a gene: 6. The CDR3 is 16 amino acids. In germline, CDR1 is SGHRS, CDR2 YFSETQ. The CDR3 coding sequence is TGCGCCAGCAGCTATAGCGGGTATAGCTCCTACAATGAGCAGTTCTTC. Residues: CASSYSGYSSYNEQFF.

As regards this clonotype: This may stem from a read error, because a much larger clone lies one nucleotide away. V gene TRBV6-1 combines with J gene TRBJ2-1; TRBD2 might be the D (6 bases). Trimming removed 3 bases at V and 7 bases at J, with 16 bases between. Germline CDR1 and CDR2: MNHNS and SASEGT. The length of the CDR3 is 15 residues. As DNA, the CDR3 is TGTGCCAGCAGTGATAGTGACGGGGGTGGGAATGAGCAGTTCTTC. The encoded protein is CASSDSDGGGNEQFF.

As regards this clonotype: One end of the junction fails to match germline, which may point to a read error. The CDR3 coding sequence is TGTGCCAGCTCACCAGCGGGGAATTATGGCTACGCCTTC. It codes for CASSPAGNYGYAF. The V and J genes are TRBV18 and TRBJ1-2, with unresolved D. The CDR3 totals 13 residues. Germline assignment: CDR1 KGHSH and CDR2 LQKENI.

DNA of the CDR3: TGTGCCAGCGGAGGCCCATTAGCGGACAGCGGGGAGCTGTTTTTT. Its protein product is CASGGPLADSGELFF. The V and J genes are TRBV11-1 and TRBJ2-2; D possibly matches TRBD1 or TRBD2 (6 bases each). The CDR3 extends over 15 amino acids. Trimming took off 8 bases at V and 7 bases at J, with 20 bases between the two ends. Germline V gives CDR1 SGHAT, CDR2 FQDESV (reference sequence).

A note on this clonotype: A much larger clone lies one base from this, so it may be a read error. CDR3 in amino acids: CASHGTGNTEAFF. CDR3 DNA sequence: TGTGCCAGCCATGGGACAGGTAACACTGAAGCTTTCTTT. The gene calls are TRBV12-3 or TRBV12-4 and TRBJ1-1; 8 positions match TRBD1. The CDR3 has 13 amino acids. Losses at the gene ends were 8 bases for V and 2 bases for J; bases not matched to a gene: 4.

This clonotype was seen only once. A clone one base away is much larger, so this may be a read error. The J gene is TRBJ2-7, the V gene TRBV5-1; D may be TRBD1 (5 bases). CDR3 size: 12 residues. From germline, CDR1 is SGHRS and CDR2 YFSETQ. CDR3 region: CTSSSGTYEQYF. As DNA, the CDR3 is TGCACCAGCAGCTCAGGGACCTACGAGCAGTACTTC.

The J gene is TRBJ2-1, the V gene TRBV11-1, with a tentative D call TRBD1 (5 bases). Trimming pared 6 bases from V and 5 bases from J, leaving 11 bases between. The CDR3 spans 13 residues. Germline lookup yields CDR1 SGHAT and CDR2 FQDESV (reference sequence). The CDR3 sequence: CASRQGNNNEQFF. CDR3 in DNA: TGTGCCAGCAGGCAGGGAAACAACAATGAGCAGTTCTTC. Looking up the rest from reference TRBV11-1 and TRBJ2-1 gives the full variable domain: EAEVAQSPRYKITEKSQAVAFWCDPISGHATLYWYRQILGQGPELLVQFQDESVVDDSQLPKDRFSAERLKGVDSTLKIQPAELGDSAMYLCASRQGNNNEQFFGPGTRLTVL.

On this clonotype itself: The conserved final phenylalanine or tryptophan is absent from the CDR3, which likely points to a read error. The chain recombines TRBV29-1 with TRBJ1-6; TRBD1 is a possible D gene (5 bases). This CDR3 is built from 13 residues. Germline V gene sequence: CDR1 SQVTM, CDR2 ANQGSEA. Trimming took 6 bases from V and 8 from J, leaving 14 bases between them. CDR3 nucleotide sequence: TGCAGCGTGGGGGTCAGTATAGATTCACCCCTCCACGTT. Translated, it gives CSVGVSIDSPLHV.

As concerns this clonotype: A much larger clone sits a single nucleotide away, making a read error possible. The CDR3 DNA reads TGTACCATCAGTGAGCAATCCGGGGAGCTGTTTTTT. Its translation: CTISEQSGELFF. The chain carries TRBV10-3 and TRBJ2-2; no clear D gene. The germline V gene has CDR1 ENHRY and CDR2 SYGVKD. This CDR3 has 12 residues.

Worth noting for this clonotype: An end of the junction differs from the germline gene, which may be a read error. V is TRBV11-3 and J is TRBJ2-3; D perhaps matches TRBD1 (7 bases). The germline V gene encodes CDR1 SGHNT and CDR2 YENEEA. The CDR3 is made up of 14 amino acids. CDR3 coding DNA: TGTGTCAGCAACTTTGGGCAGGGGGGAGATACGCAGTATTTT. It translates to CVSNFGQGGDTQYF. The whole variable domain, filled in from reference TRBV11-3 and TRBJ2-3, reads EAGVVQSPRYKIIEKKQPVAFWCNPISGHNTLYWYLQNLGQGPELLIRYENEEAVDDSQLPKDRFSAERLKGVDSTLKIQPAELGDSAVYLCVSNFGQGGDTQYFGPGTRLTVL.

The chain carries TRBV7-9 and TRBJ2-2; D is ambiguous. Deletions cut 0 bases from V and 5 bases from J, with 10 bases between. CDR1 and CDR2 from the germline V gene are SEHNR and FQNEAQ (reference sequence). The CDR3 runs 15 residues. The CDR3 spells CASSLARGVTGELFF. The CDR3 region has the DNA TGTGCCAGCAGCTTAGCCCGTGGGGTGACCGGGGAGCTGTTTTTT.

This clonotype has a single count. A much larger clone is a single base away; this may be a read error. The rearrangement uses TRBV12-5 and TRBJ1-1; D gene unclear. The CDR3 totals 15 residues. The germline CDR1 and CDR2 sequences are LGHNT and FRNRAP. V shed 4 bases and J shed 3 bases, with 15 bases lying between them. CDR3 nucleotide sequence: TGTGCTAGTGGTTCGCCCTTTACTGGGGACACTGAAGCTTTCTTT. It codes for CASGSPFTGDTEAFF.

The CDR3 loop reads CASSQAYRADSGANVLTF. The CDR3 nucleotides are TGTGCCAGCAGCCAAGCGTATAGGGCCGACTCTGGGGCCAACGTCCTGACTTTC. This chain links TRBV4-2 with TRBJ2-6; D remains unclear. V lost 1 base to trimming and J lost 0 bases, with 13 bases between them. This CDR3 comprises 18 residues. Per germline, CDR1 LGHNA and CDR2 YNFKEQ.

This clonotype was counted between two and nine times. The V and J genes are TRBV28 and TRBJ2-3, with D possibly TRBD1 on 6 matching bases. V was trimmed by 5 bases and J by 6 bases, leaving 12 bases between them. CDR3 length: 13 amino acids. The V gene's germline CDR1 is MDHEN and CDR2 SYDVKM. CDR3 sequence reads: CASSLIQGDTQYF. The DNA of the CDR3 is TGTGCCAGCAGTCTCATCCAGGGGGATACGCAGTATTTT. Full variable domain (rest looked up from reference TRBV28 and TRBJ2-3): DVKVTQSSRYLVKRTGEKVFLECVQDMDHENMFWYRQDPGLGLRLIYFSYDVKMKEKGDIPEGYSVSREKKERFSLILESASTNQTSMYLCASSLIQGDTQYFGPGTRLTVL.

This clonotype was counted ten times or more. V and J are TRBV28 and TRBJ2-7; D is perhaps TRBD2 (6 bases). The CDR3 totals 14 residues. Trimming shortened V by 8 bases and J by 5 bases, and 19 bases separated the two germline ends. Germline loops: CDR1 MDHEN, CDR2 SYDVKM. For the CDR3, the DNA is TGTGCCAGCTCCACGGGAGACAGTATCCACGAGCAGTACTTC. Its protein is CASSTGDSIHEQYF.